One sample yielded the 3 T cell receptor beta chains listed below, sequenced in a study of blood T cell repertoires in COVID-19. Produced via immunoSEQ multiplex PCR; TCRdb's table is partial and in-frame only. The repertoire includes 75,000 to 100,000 clones, roughly 85% of them detected once, and around 10% sits in the top ten. The specimen was peripheral blood. The origin of the receptors is a human donor in a cohort sampled during active COVID-19.

The CDR3 is CASFRRASGNTGELFF. In DNA form, the CDR3 reads TGTGCCAGCTTCCGGCGGGCTAGCGGGAACACCGGGGAGCTGTTTTTT. This chain uses TRBV28 with TRBJ2-2; the match to TRBD2 covers 7 bases. The CDR3 covers 16 residues. Germline V lookup: CDR1 MDHEN, CDR2 SYDVKM. With V trimmed by 8 bases and J by 1 base, 10 bases remained unmatched.

This clone was seen more than once but under ten times. The chain combines TRBV20-1 with TRBJ2-2; D is possibly TRBD2 (6 bases). CDR3 length equals 16 residues. Germline V gene lookup returns CDR1 DFQATT and CDR2 SNEGSKA (reference sequence). Trimming stripped 3 bases from V and 6 bases from J, with 20 bases between. Written as DNA, the CDR3 is TGCAGTGCTAGTTCCTGGGCGGGAAGCATAGCCGGGGAGCTGTTTTTT. This gives the protein CSASSWAGSIAGELFF.

The chain links TRBV7-9 to TRBJ1-1, with 9 bases that match TRBD1. The CDR3 extends over 16 amino acids. The germline V gene has CDR1 SEHNR and CDR2 FQNEAQ (reference sequence). The junction had 9 bases not matched to a gene; V was cut back by 4 bases and J by 3 bases. The CDR3 is CASSSLGQGWYTEAFF. Written as DNA, the CDR3 is TGTGCCAGCAGCTCCCTGGGACAGGGCTGGTACACTGAAGCTTTCTTT.